The clone carrying this TCR beta chain was observed at least ten times. What it recognizes is unknown. This record comes from a study of breast tumors, draining lymph nodes, adjacent tissues. The study, taken as a whole, reports: Compared with lymph nodes, tumors were less diverse; compared with nontumor tissue, more. Tumor T cell lymph node origin was a supported hypothesis, not proven. Tumor and nontumor repertoires were significantly more similar in luminal-like than in basal-like breast cancer.

Germline V gene sequence: CDR1 SNHLY, CDR2 FYNNEI. The ends were cut back, 2 bases at V and 4 bases at J, with 17 bases in the middle. This CDR3 has 16 amino acids. Breast cancer patients provided tissue from their axillary draining lymph nodes. TCRdb reprocessed the multiplex PCR reads with MiXCR, giving one entry per CDR3 protein. The top ten hold 1% to 1.5% of the sample, which has some 97,000 distinct CDR3 sequences, around 21% seen once. Sequencing was done on a sample of axillary lymph node tissue. The receptor was derived from a female donor with breast cancer. Some clones in this sample may be carry-over from other donors' samples. J is TRBJ2-5 and V is TRBV2, with TRBD2 as a possible D gene (6 bases). The CDR3, as DNA: TGTGCCAGCAGTGAATACGCGGGGCACTCCAGAGAGACCCAGTACTTC. It translates to CASSEYAGHSRETQYF.